Reported below is one T cell receptor beta chain. Other nucleotide sequences from this sample produce the same CDR3. Libraries were prepared by immunoSEQ multiplex PCR; TCRdb keeps only in-frame clonotypes and omits some of them. The top ten clones hold more than 2% of a sample with 130,000 or so clones, roughly 88% of them seen once. This record belongs to a study of blood T cell repertoires in COVID-19. CDR3 length: 15 amino acids. J was trimmed by 2 bases and V by 3 bases; bases with no gene match: 3. The germline V gene has CDR1 SGHTA and CDR2 FQGNSA. The rearrangement links TRBV7-2 to TRBJ2-7, with 11 bases lining up with TRBD2. The TCR comes from an older man with active COVID-19. Sequencing was done on a sample of peripheral blood. CDR3 loop: CASSFGTSGTYEQYF. For the CDR3, the DNA is TGTGCCAGCAGCTTTGGGACTAGCGGAACCTACGAGCAGTACTTC.